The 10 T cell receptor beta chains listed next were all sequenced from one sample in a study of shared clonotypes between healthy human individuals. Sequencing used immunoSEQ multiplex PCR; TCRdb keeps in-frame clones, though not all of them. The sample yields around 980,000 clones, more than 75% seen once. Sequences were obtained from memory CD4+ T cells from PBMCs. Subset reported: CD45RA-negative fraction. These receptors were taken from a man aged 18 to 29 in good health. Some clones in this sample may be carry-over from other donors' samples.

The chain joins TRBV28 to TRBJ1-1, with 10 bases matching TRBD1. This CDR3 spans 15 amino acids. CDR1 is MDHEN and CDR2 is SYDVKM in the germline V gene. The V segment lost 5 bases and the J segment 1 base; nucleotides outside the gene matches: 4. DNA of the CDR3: TGTGCCAGCAGTAAGCGACAGGGGGCGAACACTGAAGCTTTCTTT. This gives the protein CASSKRQGANTEAFF.

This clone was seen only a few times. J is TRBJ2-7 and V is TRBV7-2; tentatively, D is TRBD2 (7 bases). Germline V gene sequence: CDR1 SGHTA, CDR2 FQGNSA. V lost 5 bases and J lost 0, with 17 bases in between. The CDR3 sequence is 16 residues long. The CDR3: CASSLQGGGSSYEQYF. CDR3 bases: TGTGCCAGCAGCCTCCAGGGAGGGGGGAGCTCCTACGAGCAGTACTTC.

CDR3 bases: TGTGCCAGCAGCCCAGGGTCCCCTGGAAACACCATATATTTT. This encodes CASSPGSPGNTIYF. The chain carries TRBV27 and TRBJ1-3, with a tentative D call TRBD1 (5 bases). CDR1 and CDR2 from the germline V gene are MNHEY and SMNVEV (reference sequence). The CDR3 loop spans 14 amino acids. Trimming shortened V by 6 bases and J by 2 bases, and 11 bases separated the two germline ends.

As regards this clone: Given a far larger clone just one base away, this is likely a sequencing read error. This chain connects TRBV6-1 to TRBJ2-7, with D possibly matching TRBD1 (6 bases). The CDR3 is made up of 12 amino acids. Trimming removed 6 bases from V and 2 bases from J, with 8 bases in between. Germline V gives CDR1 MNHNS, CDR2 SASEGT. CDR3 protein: CASRDRPYEQYF. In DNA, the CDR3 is TGTGCCAGCAGGGACAGACCCTACGAGCAGTACTTC.

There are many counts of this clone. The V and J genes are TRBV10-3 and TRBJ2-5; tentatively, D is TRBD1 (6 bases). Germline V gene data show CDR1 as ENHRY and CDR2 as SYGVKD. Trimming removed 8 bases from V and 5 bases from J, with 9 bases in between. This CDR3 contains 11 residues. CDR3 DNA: TGTGCCATCCAGGGGCAGGAGACCCAGTACTTC. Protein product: CAIQGQETQYF.

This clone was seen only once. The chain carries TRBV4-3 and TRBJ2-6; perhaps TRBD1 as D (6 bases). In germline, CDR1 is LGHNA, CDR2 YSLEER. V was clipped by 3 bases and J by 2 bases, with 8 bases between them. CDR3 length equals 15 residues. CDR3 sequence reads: CASSQPGAGANVLTF. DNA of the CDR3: TGCGCCAGCAGCCAGCCAGGGGCTGGGGCCAACGTCCTGACTTTC.

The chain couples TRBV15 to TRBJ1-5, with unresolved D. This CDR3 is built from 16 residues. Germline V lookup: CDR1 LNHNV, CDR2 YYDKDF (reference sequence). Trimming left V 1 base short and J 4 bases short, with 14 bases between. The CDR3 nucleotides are TGTGCCACCAGCAGAGTCAGGCAGGCCGGGAATCAGCCCCAGCATTTT. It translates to CATSRVRQAGNQPQHF.

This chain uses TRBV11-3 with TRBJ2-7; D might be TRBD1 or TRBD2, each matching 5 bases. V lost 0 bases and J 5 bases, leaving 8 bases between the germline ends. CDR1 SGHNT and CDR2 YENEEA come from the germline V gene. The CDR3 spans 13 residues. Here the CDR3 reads CASSLDMGDEQYF. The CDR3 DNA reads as TGTGCCAGCAGCTTAGATATGGGGGACGAGCAGTACTTC.

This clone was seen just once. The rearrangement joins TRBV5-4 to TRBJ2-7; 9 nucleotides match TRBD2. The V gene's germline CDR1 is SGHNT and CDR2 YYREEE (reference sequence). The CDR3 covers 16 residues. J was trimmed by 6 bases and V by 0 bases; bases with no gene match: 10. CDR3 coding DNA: TGTGCCAGCAGCTTGGATGGTTGGGCGGGAGGGCTCGAGCAGTACTTC. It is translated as CASSLDGWAGGLEQYF.

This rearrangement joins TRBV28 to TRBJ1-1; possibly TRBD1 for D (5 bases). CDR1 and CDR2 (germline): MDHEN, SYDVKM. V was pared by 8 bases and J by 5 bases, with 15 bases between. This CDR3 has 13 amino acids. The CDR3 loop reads CASGPGHRTEAFF. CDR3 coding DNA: TGTGCCAGCGGGCCAGGACATCGTACTGAAGCTTTCTTT.